The 13 T cell receptor beta chains below all came from one sample that was sequenced in a study of T cells after yellow fever vaccination. From the 5' RACE reads, TCRdb called clonotypes with MiXCR, one entry per CDR3 protein. The sample yields approximately 580,000 distinct CDR3 sequences, about a sixth seen once. The input for sequencing was PBMCs, taken around 5 days after the first yellow fever vaccination. The receptors here all came from a man aged 18 to 29 who received the YFV17D yellow fever vaccine.

This chain connects TRBV12-3 or TRBV12-4 to TRBJ1-5; 9 nucleotides line up with TRBD1. This CDR3 comprises 14 residues. After removal of 5 bases from V and 7 bases from J, the junction contained 6 bases not matched to a gene. The CDR3 sequence: CASSPQGARQPQHF. DNA of the CDR3: TGTGCCAGCAGTCCACAGGGGGCTCGGCAGCCCCAGCATTTT.

This clonotype was detected a few times. This sequence joins TRBV20-1 and TRBJ1-5; TRBD1 matches at 7 bases. The junction had 6 bases not matched to a gene; V was cut back by 1 base and J by 0 bases. From germline, CDR1 is DFQATT and CDR2 SNEGSKA (reference sequence). The CDR3 sequence is 16 residues long. CDR3 nucleotide sequence: TGCAGTGCTAGAGGCCCGGGACAGTATAGCAATCAGCCCCAGCATTTT. Amino acid sequence: CSARGPGQYSNQPQHF.

A few counts support this clonotype. The chain has TRBV5-1 and TRBJ2-3; the match to TRBD2 covers 7 bases. The CDR3 runs 14 residues. Germline trimming cut 0 bases from V and 4 bases from J; bases unmatched to any gene: 2. Germline CDR1 and CDR2: SGHRS and YFSETQ. CDR3 nucleotides: TGCGCCAGCAGCTTGGTGGGGAGGGCAGATACGCAGTATTTT. Translated, it gives CASSLVGRADTQYF.

The sample holds a few counts of this clonotype. The chain couples TRBV4-2 to TRBJ1-4; 8 bases align to TRBD1. The CDR3 covers 14 residues. V gave up 1 base and J gave up 7 bases; unmatched junction bases: 2. In germline, CDR1 is LGHNA, CDR2 YNFKEQ. CDR3 sequence (DNA): TGTGCCAGCAGCCAAGGACAGGGGAGTGAAAAACTGTTTTTT. Translated: CASSQGQGSEKLFF.

CDR3 protein: CASSFGTGGRPTDTQYF. CDR3 nucleotides: TGCGCCAGCAGCTTTGGGACAGGGGGCCGCCCCACAGATACGCAGTATTTT. The genes are TRBV5-1 and TRBJ2-3; 12 bases map to TRBD1. V dropped 2 bases and J dropped 2; count of bases not matched to a gene: 6. The germline gives CDR1 SGHRS, CDR2 YFSETQ. The CDR3 totals 17 residues.

This clonotype appeared a few times. The chain uses TRBV7-2 and TRBJ2-3; possible D gene TRBD2, 5 bases. This CDR3 comprises 16 residues. The ends were cut back, 1 base at V and 2 bases at J, with 13 bases in the middle. Germline V gene data show CDR1 as SGHTA and CDR2 as FQGNSA. CDR3 sequence reads: CASSLGSGIVTDTQYF. The CDR3 nucleotides read TGTGCCAGCAGCTTAGGTTCCGGGATTGTCACAGATACGCAGTATTTT.

This chain links TRBV20-1 with TRBJ1-5, with a tentative D call TRBD1 (6 bases). V was trimmed by 7 bases and J by 7 bases, leaving 20 bases between them. The germline gives CDR1 DFQATT, CDR2 SNEGSKA (reference sequence). The CDR3 extends over 14 amino acids. The CDR3 DNA reads as TGCAGTGGAGAGGGGGGGGACGGAGACCAGCCCCAGCATTTT. Its translation is CSGEGGDGDQPQHF.

The CDR3 protein is CASSPDSLNEQFF. The CDR3 nucleotides read TGTGCCAGCAGCCCGGACTCCCTGAATGAGCAGTTCTTC. The V and J genes are TRBV13 and TRBJ2-1; maybe TRBD2 (5 bases). The CDR3 is made up of 13 amino acids. The germline gives CDR1 PRHDT, CDR2 FYEKMQ (reference sequence). Trimming stripped 5 bases from V and 7 bases from J, with 12 bases between.

The table lists this clonotype with a few counts. The chain couples TRBV7-2 to TRBJ1-2; maybe TRBD1 (5 bases). Germline values: CDR1 SGHTA, CDR2 FQGNSA. Trimming removed 4 bases from V and 4 bases from J, with 16 bases in between. The CDR3 consists of 15 residues. The CDR3 here is CASSSHTGTVYGYTF. The CDR3 nucleotides are TGTGCCAGCAGCTCCCATACAGGAACCGTCTATGGCTACACCTTC.

This clonotype has only a few counts. The rearrangement links TRBV5-1 to TRBJ2-7; 8 positions agree with TRBD1. Germline assignment: CDR1 SGHRS and CDR2 YFSETQ. The CDR3 totals 16 residues. V shed 4 bases, J shed 4 bases, and the junction held 13 bases outside the gene matches. CDR3 bases: TGCGCCAGCAGCCCCTCGTCGGGGACAGGAGGATACGAGCAGTACTTC. Translation: CASSPSSGTGGYEQYF.

The CDR3 region is CASSSPGDSYNSPLHF. CDR3 in DNA: TGTGCCAGCAGTTCCCCAGGAGACTCCTATAATTCACCCCTCCACTTT. The rearrangement links TRBV27 to TRBJ1-6; D gene uncertain. Trimming pared 4 bases from V and 0 bases from J, leaving 10 bases between. The CDR3 extends over 16 amino acids. CDR1 is MNHEY and CDR2 is SMNVEV in the germline V gene (reference sequence).

The V call is TRBV6-1, the J call TRBJ1-1; perhaps TRBD1 as D (6 bases). The CDR3 is 14 residues long. Germline assignment: CDR1 MNHNS and CDR2 SASEGT. Between the trimmed V and J ends, which lost 4 bases and 4 bases, there was a span of 13 bases. The CDR3 DNA is TGTGCCAGCAGTGTTTTCGGGGGCGGCACTGAAGCTTTCTTT. Its translation: CASSVFGGGTEAFF.

The chain carries TRBV20-1 and TRBJ2-1, with 7 bases that match TRBD1. The junction had 11 bases not matched to a gene; V was cut back by 0 bases and J by 6 bases. The CDR3 contains 16 residues. The germline V gene has CDR1 DFQATT and CDR2 SNEGSKA (reference sequence). The CDR3 is CSARENRGVIGNEQFF. The CDR3 DNA reads TGCAGTGCTAGAGAAAACAGGGGCGTCATAGGCAATGAGCAGTTCTTC.